This TCR beta chain was retrieved from a study of blood T cell repertoires in COVID-19 (TCRdb year 2020). Background for the entire study: Collaborator samples came from the United States, Italy and Spain and covered acute and convalescent phases of COVID-19. The prospective study material was composed of cDNA or gDNA derived from T cells, B-cell-depleted T cells, or PBMCs. Subjects who had been exposed to COVID-19, were actively infected with it, or had recovered from it provided the deeply sampled blood TCRbeta repertoires that made up the dataset. The repertoires were released in a freely available public database meant as a resource for research on the immune response to SARS-CoV-2. Samples came from the ongoing ImmuneRACE study (first 160 participants) plus 1,254 subjects from 6 global collaborators. Sample metadata almost always included a de-identified subject ID, COVID-19 status, age in years and sex. Where available, HLA class I and class II types were taken from metadata supplied by the sample provider and were not determined by assay-based typing.

Whole blood was collected in K2EDTA tubes by collaborating institutions according to the institutions' own protocols. For TCRbeta analysis, collaborators shipped samples in one of three forms: frozen whole blood, isolated PBMCs, or DNA extracted from either of those sample types. Inclusive of the bounding cysteine and phenylalanine, the CDR3 is 15 residues long. The entry retains the CDR3 DNA only, 45 bases that are in frame from base 1. The germline V gene encodes CDR1 WSHSY and CDR2 SAAADI. Trimming costs V 7 bases and J 4 bases, and their ends lie 19 bases apart. This clone was seen a single time. Its cognate antigen has yet to be identified. No base quality information exists; no much larger clone differs at one position. The investigation overall reported the following: The quantity of clinical and demographic metadata differed by source and by participant and was supplied without curation.

TCRbeta CDR3 regions were amplified from genomic DNA by means of the immunoSEQ Assay, a bias-controlled multiplex PCR. As for how the authors treated the data: The number of nucleated cells in each sample was estimated from the amplification of reference gene primers within the assay. To quantify the absolute abundance of each unique TCRbeta CDR3 rearrangement, sequence reads were collapsed and filtered. For each sample, productive Simpson clonality was calculated by taking the square root of Simpson's diversity index across productive rearrangements. TCRdb provides this immuneACCESS table in a form limited to in-frame rearrangements. Some clones are lacking; in checked studies, under half of them reflect an unresolved V gene, and why the rest are absent is not known. V and J calls and clone size are as listed in that table; D and trimming were resolved from the DNA. The sample table contains fewer than 200,000 clones; only one count was recorded for 65% to 90% of them. The ten top clones hold roughly 1.4% of the sample.

What was sequenced was peripheral blood. This clonotype originated in a human donor in a cohort sampled during active COVID-19. This receptor chain uses TRBV10-2 and TRBJ1-2, with TRBD1 perhaps the D gene, on 6 matching bases. This receptor has the CDR3 CASTPGGRTPYGYTF. The nucleotides read TGCGCCAGCACCCCGGGGGGCCGAACCCCCTATGGCTACACCTTC.